This TCR beta chain was recovered during a study of OX40 agonist ivuxolimab in advanced cancers. The CDR3 sequence is 12 residues long. About this clone itself: Its antigen is not known.

The study's findings and limits: Low normalized T-cell clonal expansion was additionally recorded for some nonresponders. On average, CD8+ T cells showed a greater number of expanded clones than CD4+.

Method: immunoSEQ multiplex PCR; TCRdb's copy keeps in-frame clones and lacks some. The sample shows more than 80,000 clones, 85% to 95% of them seen only once. This clonotype originated in an adult with an advanced solid tumor such as melanoma, head and neck, liver or kidney cancer. The sample was CD4+ or CD8+ T cells sorted from blood, taken in a trial of the OX40 agonist ivuxolimab. The chain joins TRBV21-1 to TRBJ1-1; TRBD1, the table's D call, lacks a check against the DNA. TRBV21-1 is labeled a pseudogene. In nucleotides, the CDR3 is TGTGCCAGCAGCTCACGACAGAATGAAGCTTTCTTT. Protein sequence: CASSSRQNEAFF.